Shown below are 27 T cell receptor beta chains from a single sample sequenced in a study of T cells in tuberculosis. Only in-frame clones appear in the TCRdb table, and some are missing; sequencing was by immunoSEQ multiplex PCR. Of 30,000 to 40,000 clones listed, around 96% are singletons. Sequencing used PBMCs. These receptors were collected from a donor aged 10-29 years with latent tuberculosis or without tuberculosis infection.

This rearrangement joins TRBV18 to TRBJ1-1, with 7 bases that match TRBD1. CDR3 length equals 15 residues. With V trimmed by 4 bases and J by 3 bases, 8 bases remained unmatched. Germline-derived CDR1 and CDR2 are KGHSH and LQKENI. In DNA form, the CDR3 reads TGTGCCAGCTCACTGCGACAGGGCGGGGACACTGAAGCTTTCTTT. Amino acids: CASSLRQGGDTEAFF.

The table lists this clone with a count of one. CDR3 sequence reads: CAWKGGGASSYEQYF. The CDR3, as DNA: TGTGCCTGGAAGGGTGGAGGGGCCAGCTCCTACGAGCAGTACTTC. V usage is TRBV30 and J usage is TRBJ2-7, with D perhaps TRBD2 (6 bases). The CDR3 consists of 15 residues. The germline V gene encodes CDR1 GTSNPN and CDR2 SVGIG (reference sequence). Trimming cost V 4 bases and J 0 bases, with 16 bases left between them.

The chain has TRBV5-1 and TRBJ2-7; possible D gene TRBD1, 5 bases. Per the germline V gene, CDR1 is SGHRS and CDR2 is YFSETQ. This CDR3 comprises 15 residues. The V end was cut by 4 bases, the J end by 6 bases, with 20 bases between. Here the CDR3 reads CASSAREGALREQYF. The CDR3 DNA sequence: TGCGCCAGCAGCGCGCGAGAAGGGGCGCTTCGCGAGCAGTACTTC.

The rearrangement links TRBV5-3 to TRBJ1-2; D gene uncertain. TRBV5-3 is placed among ORFs of uncertain function. The V end lost 7 bases, the J end lost 5 bases, and 6 bases lay between the germline ends. The CDR3 contains 10 residues. CDR3 DNA sequence: TGTGCCAGATCCCGGTATGGCTACACCTTC. Its protein is CARSRYGYTF.

This clone was seen once. The chain joins TRBV18 to TRBJ2-2; 7 bases match TRBD1. V shed 4 bases and J 3 bases; nucleotides not matched to a gene: 5. The CDR3 is 15 residues long. Per germline, CDR1 KGHSH and CDR2 LQKENI. The DNA of the CDR3 is TGTGCCAGCTCACGACAGGGTGTGGACACCGGGGAGCTGTTTTTT. It encodes CASSRQGVDTGELFF.

The rearrangement uses TRBV30 and TRBJ2-1, with 7 positions matching TRBD1. Germline V gene sequence: CDR1 GTSNPN, CDR2 SVGIG (reference sequence). The CDR3 extends over 14 amino acids. V shed 0 bases and J 7 bases; nucleotides not matched to a gene: 6. The CDR3 DNA follows: TGTGCCTGGAGTGTGTCAATCAGGGGGAATGAGCAGTTCTTC. Its protein is CAWSVSIRGNEQFF.

The J gene is TRBJ1-5, the V gene TRBV19; D ambiguous. This CDR3 comprises 14 residues. With 3 bases removed from V and 4 bases from J, the gap between germline ends came to 10 bases. Germline V CDR1 and CDR2: LNHDA, SQIVND (reference sequence). The CDR3 DNA sequence: TGTGCCAGTAGTATCGGTTCGGGGAATCAGCCCCAGCATTTT. Its protein product is CASSIGSGNQPQHF. The variable domain in full, with the rest retrieved from reference TRBV19 and TRBJ1-5, is DGGITQSPKYLFRKEGQNVTLSCEQNLNHDAMYWYRQDPGQGLRLIYYSQIVNDFQKGDIAEGYSVSREKKESFPLTVTSAQKNPTAFYLCASSIGSGNQPQHFGDGTRLSIL.

This sequence joins TRBV7-2 and TRBJ1-1; 10 bases are shared with TRBD1. Losses at the gene ends were 5 bases for V and 1 base for J; bases not matched to a gene: 13. This CDR3 has 18 residues. Germline V gene data show CDR1 as SGHTA and CDR2 as FQGNSA. The CDR3 DNA follows: TGTGCCAGCAGCGCAATTTGGGACAGGGGAAGGAAGAACACTGAAGCTTTCTTT. Protein sequence: CASSAIWDRGRKNTEAFF.

This clone was counted a few times. The chain uses TRBV30 and TRBJ2-7, with a weak D call TRBD1 (6 bases). The CDR3 is 14 amino acids. Germline lookup yields CDR1 GTSNPN and CDR2 SVGIG (reference sequence). V was cut by 7 bases and J by 1 base, with 17 bases left in between. The CDR3 protein is CASSGTYDSYEQYF. In nucleotides, the CDR3 is TGTGCCTCATCCGGGACATACGATTCCTACGAGCAGTACTTC.

The chain recombines TRBV5-4 with TRBJ1-4, with 9 positions matching TRBD1. This CDR3 has 15 amino acids. Trimming at V came to 8 bases and at J to 7 bases, leaving 12 bases not matched to a gene. Germline V gene data show CDR1 as SGHNT and CDR2 as YYREEE (reference sequence). The CDR3 reads CASSQAGTGSEKLFF. Written as DNA, the CDR3 is TGTGCCAGTAGCCAAGCCGGGACAGGGAGTGAAAAACTGTTTTTT.

The chain is built from TRBV19 and TRBJ1-4, with 10 positions matching TRBD1. The ends lost 6 bases at V and 7 bases at J; junction bases unmatched: 5. The length of the CDR3 is 14 residues. Germline CDR1 LNHDA, CDR2 SQIVND (reference sequence). The chain's CDR3 is CASRRDRGSEKLFF. The CDR3 DNA reads TGTGCCAGTAGGAGGGACAGGGGCTCTGAAAAACTGTTTTTT.

The table lists this clone with a count of one. J is TRBJ2-7 and V is TRBV5-1; D not resolved. The CDR3 spans 13 residues. V was clipped by 6 bases and J by 7 bases, with 17 bases between them. The V gene's germline CDR1 is SGHRS and CDR2 YFSETQ. CDR3 in amino acids: CASIIFSHGEQYF. The CDR3 coding sequence is TGCGCCAGCATCATATTTTCACACGGGGAGCAGTACTTC.

The count of this clone is one. The rearrangement links TRBV6-6 to TRBJ1-1, with D unclear. CDR1 is MNHNY and CDR2 is SVGAGI in the germline V gene (reference sequence). This CDR3 is 12 amino acids long. With 2 bases removed from V and 1 base from J, the gap between germline ends came to 2 bases. The CDR3 protein is CASSYQNTEAFF. Written as DNA, the CDR3 is TGTGCCAGCAGTTACCAGAACACTGAAGCTTTCTTT.

This chain connects TRBV6-1 to TRBJ2-7; D might be TRBD2 (6 bases). Trimming removed 5 bases from V and 0 bases from J, with 11 bases in between. This CDR3 has 14 amino acids. CDR1 is MNHNS and CDR2 is SASEGT in the germline V gene. In DNA, the CDR3 is TGTGCCAGCAGTCCGGACGGGAGCTCCTACGAGCAGTACTTC. Protein: CASSPDGSSYEQYF.

The chain is built from TRBV5-1 and TRBJ2-3; TRBD2 is a possible D gene (7 bases). Trimming took 3 bases from V and 0 from J, leaving 14 bases between them. Germline assignment: CDR1 SGHRS and CDR2 YFSETQ. The CDR3 has 16 amino acids. This CDR3 reads CASSSLGGASTDTQYF. The CDR3 nucleotides are TGCGCCAGCAGCTCGCTTGGGGGGGCTAGCACAGATACGCAGTATTTT.

The V gene is TRBV29-1, the J gene TRBJ1-1, with a weak D call TRBD1 (6 bases). Germline-derived CDR1 and CDR2 are SQVTM and ANQGSEA. This CDR3 comprises 12 residues. The CDR3 sequence is CRAGGEGTEAFF. CDR3 sequence (DNA): TGCAGGGCGGGGGGCGAGGGCACTGAAGCTTTCTTT. The variable domain in full, completed from reference TRBV29-1 and TRBJ1-1, reads SAVISQKPSRDICQRGTSLTIQCQVDSQVTMMFWYRQQPGQSLTLIATANQGSEATYESGFVIDKFPISRPNLTFSTLTVSNMSPEDSSIYLCRAGGEGTEAFFGQGTRLTVV.

V usage is TRBV6-1 and J usage is TRBJ2-7; D remains unclear. Trimming took off 6 bases at V and 3 bases at J, with 6 bases between the two ends. Germline V CDR1 and CDR2: MNHNS, SASEGT. The CDR3 extends over 11 amino acids. CDR3 nucleotide sequence: TGTGCCAGCAGACAGATCTACGAGCAGTACTTC. Residues: CASRQIYEQYF.

The genes are TRBV11-2 and TRBJ1-1; D is possibly TRBD1 (6 bases). Germline values: CDR1 SGHAT, CDR2 FQNNGV. The CDR3 is 17 amino acids. V lost 2 bases and J lost 0, with 16 bases in between. The CDR3 bases are TGTGCCAGCAGCTTACGGATCGGACAGACGATGAACACTGAAGCTTTCTTT. Its translation: CASSLRIGQTMNTEAFF.

The rearrangement links TRBV28 to TRBJ1-2, with D tentatively TRBD1 (6 bases). Germline V gives CDR1 MDHEN, CDR2 SYDVKM. This CDR3 contains 13 residues. Trimming took 6 bases from V and 6 from J, leaving 14 bases between them. The CDR3 bases are TGTGCCAGCAGAGAGCACACAGGGAATGGCTACACCTTC. Translation gives CASREHTGNGYTF.

This chain links TRBV2 with TRBJ1-5; D is unresolved. Germline V gene sequence: CDR1 SNHLY, CDR2 FYNNEI. This CDR3 spans 15 amino acids. Trimming pared 10 bases from V and 6 bases from J, leaving 22 bases between. CDR3: CATGEHGLVSQPQHF. CDR3 DNA: TGTGCCACCGGGGAACATGGGCTAGTTAGTCAGCCCCAGCATTTT.

This clone occurred once. This CDR3 reads CASSLVQGTYGYTF. Written as DNA, the CDR3 is TGCGCCAGCAGCTTGGTTCAGGGCACCTATGGCTACACCTTC. The chain has TRBV5-1 and TRBJ1-2, with D possibly matching TRBD1 (5 bases). CDR3 length: 14 residues. The V gene's germline CDR1 is SGHRS and CDR2 YFSETQ. Trimming pared 0 bases from V and 4 bases from J, leaving 10 bases between. Drawing the rest from reference TRBV5-1 and TRBJ1-2, the complete variable domain is KAGVTQTPRYLIKTRGQQVTLSCSPISGHRSVSWYQQTPGQGLQFLFEYFSETQRNKGNFPGRFSGRQFSNSRSEMNVSTLELGDSALYLCASSLVQGTYGYTFGSGTRLTVV.

The genes are TRBV5-1 and TRBJ1-2; D ambiguous. V was clipped by 2 bases and J by 5 bases, with 13 bases between them. CDR3 length: 14 residues. In germline, CDR1 is SGHRS, CDR2 YFSETQ. The CDR3: CASSLAPGLYGYTF. CDR3 nucleotides: TGCGCCAGCAGCTTAGCCCCGGGATTATATGGCTACACCTTC.

The chain has TRBV15 and TRBJ2-1, with TRBD2 matching over 7 bases. Germline V lookup: CDR1 LNHNV, CDR2 YYDKDF (reference sequence). V shed 0 bases, J shed 0 bases, and the junction held 2 bases outside the gene matches. The CDR3 sequence is 16 residues long. As DNA, the CDR3 is TGTGCCACCAGCAGAGATCGCGGGGGCTCCTACAATGAGCAGTTCTTC. It yields the protein CATSRDRGGSYNEQFF.

V is TRBV4-2 and J is TRBJ1-3; D remains ambiguous. V lost 4 bases and J lost 0, with 19 bases in between. CDR3 size: 18 residues. Germline loops: CDR1 LGHNA, CDR2 YNFKEQ. In DNA, the CDR3 is TGTGCCAGCAGCCCACGCGATGACATCTCAAGCTCTGGAAACACCATATATTTT. Protein product: CASSPRDDISSSGNTIYF.

The chain uses TRBV11-2 and TRBJ1-1; TRBD1 matches at 7 bases. The V gene's germline CDR1 is SGHAT and CDR2 FQNNGV. V was clipped by 4 bases and J by 3 bases; unmatched bases: 11. The CDR3 has 16 amino acids. The CDR3 protein is CASSSFSNRGDTEAFF. The CDR3 bases are TGTGCCAGCAGCTCTTTTTCGAACAGGGGAGACACTGAAGCTTTCTTT.

The rearrangement links TRBV5-4 to TRBJ2-1, with D possibly TRBD2 on 6 matching bases. The CDR3 is made up of 15 amino acids. V was shortened by 1 base and J by 4 bases, with 12 bases between the two germline ends. Germline CDR1 reads SGHNT; CDR2 reads YYREEE (reference sequence). The CDR3 spells CASSLSTSRYNEQFF. In DNA, the CDR3 is TGTGCCAGCAGCTTGAGCACTAGCCGATACAATGAGCAGTTCTTC.

The chain joins TRBV10-3 to TRBJ2-3, with TRBD2 matching 7 bases. Germline CDR1 ENHRY, CDR2 SYGVKD. J gave up 0 bases and V 7 bases, and 13 bases lay outside the gene matches. The CDR3 consists of 17 residues. Written as DNA, the CDR3 is TGTGCCATCAAGAGGGCGGGAGTGCCACCTAGCACAGATACGCAGTATTTT. Translating it yields CAIKRAGVPPSTDTQYF.